Each of the 7 T cell receptor beta chains below was sequenced from the same sample in a study of neurological immune-mediated disorders (dated by TCRdb to about 2019). The method was 5' RACE. TCRdb shows the sequencer as Illumina HiSeq 2500. TCRdb reprocessing: public reads trimmed at Q25 with fastp, clones called with MiXCR, in-frame beta chains kept. Identical CDR3 protein sequences are pooled into one entry, listed with their most common genes and DNA. The sample contains about 65,000 distinct CDR3 sequences, approximately 4.2% of them found a single time. The ten biggest clones cover 2.5% to 3% of the sample. Sequencing used PBMCs. These receptors originate from a man aged 45-60 years with multiple sclerosis.

The chain has TRBV20-1 and TRBJ1-1; a possible D gene is TRBD1 (6 bases). CDR3 length: 12 residues. Germline V gene sequence: CDR1 DFQATT, CDR2 SNEGSKA (reference sequence). V lost 3 bases and J lost 6, with 11 bases in between. CDR3 sequence reads: CSASGGRAEAFF. The CDR3 DNA reads TGCAGTGCTAGCGGGGGGCGGGCTGAAGCTTTCTTT.

This clonotype was seen at least ten times. V usage is TRBV2 and J usage is TRBJ2-7, with 9 bases fitting TRBD1. The germline gives CDR1 SNHLY, CDR2 FYNNEI. V dropped 4 bases and J dropped 2; count of bases not matched to a gene: 3. The CDR3 has 14 residues. The CDR3 coding sequence is TGTGCCAGCAGTGGGGACAGGGCAGCCTACGAGCAGTACTTC. Amino acid sequence: CASSGDRAAYEQYF.

The sample holds many counts of this clonotype. V is TRBV6-5 and J is TRBJ1-2, with D unclear. Germline values: CDR1 MNHEY, CDR2 SVGAGI. V lost 2 bases, J lost 5 bases, and 15 bases lay in between. The CDR3 runs to 15 residues. The CDR3 DNA sequence: TGTGCCAGCAGTTACGCCAGGAATGCGGCGTATGGCTACACCTTC. This gives the protein CASSYARNAAYGYTF.

This clonotype has at least ten counts. V usage is TRBV18 and J usage is TRBJ2-3; the match to TRBD2 covers 7 bases. CDR3 length equals 15 residues. V lost 5 bases to trimming and J lost 2 bases; unmatched junction nucleotides: 7. Germline V CDR1 and CDR2: KGHSH, LQKENI. In DNA, the CDR3 is TGTGCCAGCTCAGCGCGGGGGATTGTCACAGATACGCAGTATTTT. Protein sequence: CASSARGIVTDTQYF.

There are many counts of this clonotype. The chain combines TRBV7-8 with TRBJ1-1; D perhaps matches TRBD1 (6 bases). The germline V and J ends were trimmed by 1 base and 4 bases, with 7 bases remaining between them. The CDR3 length is 13 residues. Germline assignment: CDR1 SGHVS and CDR2 FQNEAQ. The CDR3 protein is CASSLGTVTEAFF. The CDR3 DNA is TGTGCCAGCAGCTTAGGGACAGTCACTGAAGCTTTCTTT.

This clonotype was picked up many times. The V and J genes are TRBV6-5 and TRBJ2-1; weak D call: TRBD2 (7 bases). Trimming pared 2 bases from V and 10 bases from J, leaving 21 bases between. The CDR3 consists of 16 residues. Germline values: CDR1 MNHEY, CDR2 SVGAGI. CDR3 coding DNA: TGTGCCAGCAGTTACGAAGGCGGGGGCCTAAGGGGGGAGCAGTTCTTC. Translated, it gives CASSYEGGGLRGEQFF.

This clonotype showed up just once. A read error may be the cause here, since a much bigger clone is one base away. This chain uses TRBV9 with TRBJ2-5; maybe TRBD2 (6 bases). CDR1 SGDLS and CDR2 YYNGEE come from the germline V gene. Between the trimmed V and J ends, which lost 4 bases and 4 bases, there was a span of 11 bases. The CDR3 covers 13 residues. The CDR3 coding sequence is TGTGCCAGCAGCATAGCGGCCTCAGAGACCCAGTACTTC. Translation gives CASSIAASETQYF. Based on the CDR3 plus reference TRBV9 and TRBJ2-5, the full variable domain is DSGVTQTPKHLITATGQRVTLRCSPRSGDLSVYWYQQSLDQGLQFLIQYYNGEERAKGNILERFSAQQFPDLHSELNLSSLELGDSALYFCASSIAASETQYFGPGTRLLVL.